This TCR beta chain was sequenced during a study of vaccination effects on CD4 cells after COVID-19. In the study overall: Samples were taken post-vaccine, and their median timing was 72 days after the second dose.

Using viral peptide pools, the ViraFEST assay grew out antigen-specific CD4+ T cells prior to sequencing. At the end of less than 12 days of culture, CD4+ T cells were isolated. The vaccine given was either BNT162b2 or mRNA-1273, in two doses. The authors exchanged half the medium for IL-2 medium on days 3 and 7. Profiled with immunoSEQ multiplex PCR; TCRdb holds only in-frame clones, not every one. Of fewer than 30,000 clones listed, about 83% are singletons. V was shortened by 3 bases and J by 5 bases, with 4 bases between the two germline ends. The germline V gene encodes CDR1 LGHDT and CDR2 YNNKEL (reference sequence). The CDR3 length is 12 residues. Comments on this clone: No antigen is known for it.

Sequences were derived from CD4+ T cells from PBMCs cultured with HCoV-NL63 spike peptides, sampled after COVID-19 vaccination. This clonotype was obtained from a human donor who received a COVID-19 vaccine. Some clones in this sample may be carry-over from other donors' samples. The V and J genes are TRBV3-1 (or the pseudogene TRBV3-2) and TRBJ2-2; D ambiguous. The CDR3 sequence is CASSQWTGELFF. The CDR3 DNA sequence: TGTGCCAGCAGCCAGTGGACCGGGGAGCTGTTTTTT.